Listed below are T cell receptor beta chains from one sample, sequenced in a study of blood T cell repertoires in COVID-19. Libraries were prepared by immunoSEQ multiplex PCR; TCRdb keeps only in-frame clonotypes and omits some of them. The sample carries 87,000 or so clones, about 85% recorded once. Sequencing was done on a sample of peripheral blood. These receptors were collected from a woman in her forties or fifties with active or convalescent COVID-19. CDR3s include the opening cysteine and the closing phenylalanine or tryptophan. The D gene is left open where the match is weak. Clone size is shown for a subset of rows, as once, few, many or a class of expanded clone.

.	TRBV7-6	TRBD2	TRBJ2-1	CASSRGLANNEQFF	TGTGCCAGCAGCCGTGGACTAGCGAACAATGAGCAGTTCTTC
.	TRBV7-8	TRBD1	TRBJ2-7	CASRGQGFYEQYF	TGTGCCAGCAGGGGACAGGGATTCTACGAGCAGTACTTC
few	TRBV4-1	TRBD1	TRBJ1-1	CASSQESRGLRFGTEAFF	TGCGCCAGCAGCCAAGAGTCAAGGGGGCTTAGGTTCGGCACTGAAGCTTTCTTT
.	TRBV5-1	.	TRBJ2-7	CASSGRQDYEQYF	TGCGCCAGCAGCGGGAGACAGGACTACGAGCAGTACTTC
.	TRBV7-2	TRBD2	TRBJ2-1	CASSDPGLPNNEQFF	TGTGCCAGCAGCGATCCGGGACTACCGAACAATGAGCAGTTCTTC
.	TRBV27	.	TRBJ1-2	CASSPRQANYGYTF	TGTGCCAGCAGTCCAAGACAGGCTAACTATGGCTACACCTTC
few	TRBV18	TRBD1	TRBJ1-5	CASSPIPGQKDQPQHF	TGTGCCAGCTCACCGATCCCGGGACAGAAGGATCAGCCCCAGCATTTT
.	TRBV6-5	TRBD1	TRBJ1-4	CASSYGQASEKLFF	TGTGCCAGCAGCTACGGACAGGCGAGCGAAAAACTGTTTTTT
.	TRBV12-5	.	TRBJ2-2	CASGFSTGELFF	TGTGCTAGTGGTTTTTCTACCGGGGAGCTGTTTTTT
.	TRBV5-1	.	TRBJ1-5	CASSLGDNQPQHF	TGCGCCAGCAGCCTGGGCGATAATCAGCCCCAGCATTTT
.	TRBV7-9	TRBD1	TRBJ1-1	CASSSGTGVTEAFF	TGTGCCAGCAGCTCTGGGACAGGGGTGACTGAAGCTTTCTTT
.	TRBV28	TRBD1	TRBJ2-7	CASSPHGTGGYEQYF	TGTGCCAGCAGTCCTCACGGGACAGGGGGCTACGAGCAGTACTTC
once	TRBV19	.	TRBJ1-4	CASSDGASGKLFF	TGTGCCAGTAGTGATGGGGCATCTGGAAAACTGTTTTTT
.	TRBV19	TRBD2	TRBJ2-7	CASSGTSGAYEQYF	TGTGCCAGTAGTGGGACTAGCGGAGCCTACGAGCAGTACTTC
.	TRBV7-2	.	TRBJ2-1	CASSFGGNNEQFF	TGTGCCAGCAGCTTCGGGGGAAACAATGAGCAGTTCTTC
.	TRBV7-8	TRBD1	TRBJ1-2	CASSLVGTGGSYGYTF	TGTGCCAGCAGCTTAGTAGGGACAGGGGGGAGCTATGGCTACACCTTC
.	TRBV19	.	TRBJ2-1	CASLTPKTNSYNEQFF	TGTGCCAGCCTCACCCCTAAAACGAACTCCTACAATGAGCAGTTCTTC
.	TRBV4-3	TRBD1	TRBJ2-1	CASSQGDRGPYNEQFF	TGCGCCAGCAGCCAGGGGGACAGGGGCCCTTACAATGAGCAGTTCTTC
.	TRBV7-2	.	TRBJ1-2	CASSPPFRGYTF	TGTGCCAGCAGCCCTCCCTTCAGGGGCTACACCTTC
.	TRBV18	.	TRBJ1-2	CASSLGPLRDNYGYTF	TGTGCCAGCTCACTTGGACCCCTCAGGGATAACTATGGCTACACCTTC
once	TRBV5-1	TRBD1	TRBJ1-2	CASSFGRGRMRGYTF	TGCGCCAGCAGCTTTGGCAGGGGGCGAATGAGAGGCTACACCTTC
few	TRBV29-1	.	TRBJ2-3	CSVEDYSTSTDTQYF	TGCAGCGTTGAAGATTACAGTACTAGCACAGATACGCAGTATTTT
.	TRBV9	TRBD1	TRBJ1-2	CASSATTGGGYGYTF	TGTGCCAGCAGCGCAACGACAGGGGGGGGCTATGGCTACACCTTC
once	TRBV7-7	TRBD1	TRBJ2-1	CASSPGPGGYNEQFF	TGTGCCAGCAGCCCCGGGCCAGGGGGCTACAATGAGCAGTTCTTC
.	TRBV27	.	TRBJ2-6	CAIRASGANVLTF	TGTGCCATCAGGGCCTCTGGGGCCAACGTCCTGACTTTC
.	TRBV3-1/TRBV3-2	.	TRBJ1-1	CASSQSGRGTEAFF	TGTGCCAGCAGCCAAAGTGGGAGGGGCACTGAAGCTTTCTTT
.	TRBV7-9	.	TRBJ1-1	CASSLTVNTEAFF	TGTGCCAGCAGCTTAACAGTGAACACTGAAGCTTTCTTT
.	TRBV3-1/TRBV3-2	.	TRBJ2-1	CASSQIRQYNEQFF	TGTGCCAGCAGCCAAATTCGACAGTACAATGAGCAGTTCTTC
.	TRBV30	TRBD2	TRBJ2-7	CAWSGPGLAGYEQYF	TGTGCCTGGAGTGGACCCGGGCTAGCGGGATACGAGCAGTACTTC
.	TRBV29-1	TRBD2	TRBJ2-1	CSVAGAGDHNEQFF	TGCAGCGTTGCCGGGGCGGGGGACCACAATGAGCAGTTCTTC
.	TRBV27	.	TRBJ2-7	CASSLQGRYSYEQYF	TGTGCCAGCAGTTTACAGGGTAGGTATTCCTACGAGCAGTACTTC
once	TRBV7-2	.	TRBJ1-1	CASSLTTANTEAFF	TGTGCCAGCAGCCTGACAACCGCGAACACTGAAGCTTTCTTT
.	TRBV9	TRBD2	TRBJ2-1	CASSVGGGASNEQFF	TGTGCCAGCAGCGTAGGCGGGGGGGCGAGCAATGAGCAGTTCTTC
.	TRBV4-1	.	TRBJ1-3	CASSQGLTIYF	TGCGCCAGCAGCCAAGGTCTGACCATATATTTT
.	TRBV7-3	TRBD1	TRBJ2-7	CASSLNRGYEQYF	TGTGCCAGCAGCTTAAACAGGGGATACGAGCAGTACTTC
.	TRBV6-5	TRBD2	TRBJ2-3	CASSVAGVVTDTQYF	TGTGCCAGCAGCGTAGCGGGGGTTGTAACAGATACGCAGTATTTT
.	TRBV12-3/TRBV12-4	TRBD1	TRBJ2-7	CASGGQGPYEQYF	TGTGCCAGCGGGGGACAGGGTCCCTACGAGCAGTACTTC
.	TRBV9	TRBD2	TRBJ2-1	CASSATGLAGGTYNEQFF	TGTGCCAGCAGCGCAACTGGACTAGCGGGGGGGACCTACAATGAGCAGTTCTTC
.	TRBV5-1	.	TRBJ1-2	CASSFSGNDGYTF	TGCGCCAGCAGCTTCTCAGGGAACGACGGCTACACCTTC
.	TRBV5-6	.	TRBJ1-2	CASSLEGQGRYGYTF	TGTGCCAGCAGCTTGGAGGGGCAGGGTCGATATGGCTACACCTTC
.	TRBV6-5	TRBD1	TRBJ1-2	CASSTGQGGYGYTF	TGTGCCAGCAGTACTGGACAGGGAGGCTATGGCTACACCTTC